These 23 T cell receptor beta chains originate from one sample sequenced in a study of response to subunit inactivated influenza vaccine. Using its own MiXCR run on the RT-PCR reads, TCRdb lists one record per CDR3 protein. The profile shows 800,000 to 1,000,000 distinct CDR3 sequences, 21% of them singletons. Sample: PBMCs from blood, taken less than 6 days after vaccination. The receptor set was obtained from a man aged 50-59 years who received an inactivated influenza vaccine.

This clonotype was observed a few times. This chain uses TRBV20-1 with TRBJ1-1, with D perhaps matching TRBD1 (6 bases). The V and J ends lost 4 bases and 4 bases respectively, with 13 bases between them. Germline V gene lookup returns CDR1 DFQATT and CDR2 SNEGSKA (reference sequence). The CDR3 loop spans 13 amino acids. The CDR3 coding sequence is TGCAGTGCTATTTCGGACAGAGGCACTGAAGCTTTCTTT. This sequence encodes CSAISDRGTEAFF.

The table lists this clonotype with a few counts. J is TRBJ1-1 and V is TRBV12-3 or TRBV12-4, with TRBD1 matching over 7 bases. V lost 8 bases to trimming and J lost 1 base; unmatched junction nucleotides: 10. The CDR3 is made up of 15 amino acids. The CDR3 is CASGKEWTGNTEAFF. In DNA, the CDR3 is TGTGCCAGCGGAAAAGAATGGACAGGGAACACTGAAGCTTTCTTT.

This clonotype was detected a few times. The J gene is TRBJ2-1, the V gene TRBV7-3; D gene uncertain. CDR1 is SGHTA, CDR2 FQGTGA, per germline. V lost 0 bases to trimming and J lost 5 bases, with 5 bases between them. The CDR3 length is 13 residues. The CDR3 is CASSLTDDNEQFF. The CDR3 DNA is TGTGCCAGCAGCTTAACCGACGACAATGAGCAGTTCTTC. The variable domain in full, with the rest retrieved from reference TRBV7-3 and TRBJ2-1, is GAGVSQTPSNKVTEKGKYVELRCDPISGHTALYWYRQSLGQGPEFLIYFQGTGAADDSGLPNDRFFAVRPEGSVSTLKIQRTERGDSAVYLCASSLTDDNEQFFGPGTRLTVL.

The sample holds a few counts of this clonotype. This chain links TRBV7-9 with TRBJ1-6; 7 nucleotides align to TRBD1. The CDR3 is 15 residues long. CDR1 and CDR2 (germline): SEHNR, FQNEAQ (reference sequence). The J segment lost 9 bases and the V segment lost 5 bases, leaving 10 bases of the junction unmatched. The CDR3 bases are TGTGCCAGCAGCCCTAGGACAGGCACAAGTTCACCCCTCCACTTT. Translating gives CASSPRTGTSSPLHF.

There are many counts of this clonotype. This chain links TRBV10-3 with TRBJ2-2; TRBD1 aligns across 12 bases. V shed 5 bases, J shed 5 bases, and the junction held 6 bases outside the gene matches. This CDR3 comprises 16 residues. Germline V CDR1 and CDR2: ENHRY, SYGVKD. The CDR3 DNA sequence: TGTGCCATCAGTCCGGGACAGGGGGCCGGAACCGGGGAGCTGTTTTTT. Amino acids: CAISPGQGAGTGELFF.

This clonotype has more than one count but fewer than ten. The CDR3 DNA reads as TGTGCCAGCACGCGAGCCCTATTTGGAGGCACAGATACGCAGTATTTT. Translation: CASTRALFGGTDTQYF. The rearrangement links TRBV7-3 to TRBJ2-3, with unresolved D. The CDR3 runs to 16 residues. V gave up 7 bases and J gave up 1 base, with 18 bases separating them. Germline V lookup: CDR1 SGHTA, CDR2 FQGTGA. Together with reference TRBV7-3 and TRBJ2-3, the CDR3 gives the full variable domain: GAGVSQTPSNKVTEKGKYVELRCDPISGHTALYWYRQSLGQGPEFLIYFQGTGAADDSGLPNDRFFAVRPEGSVSTLKIQRTERGDSAVYLCASTRALFGGTDTQYFGPGTRLTVL.

The chain recombines TRBV28 with TRBJ2-5; D tentatively reads TRBD1 or TRBD2 (5 bases each). V lost 6 bases to trimming and J lost 5 bases, with 16 bases between them. Germline V CDR1 and CDR2: MDHEN, SYDVKM. The CDR3 is 14 amino acids. CDR3 sequence: CASSPKPGRETQYF. CDR3 in DNA: TGTGCCAGCAGCCCCAAGCCGGGACGGGAGACCCAGTACTTC.

This clonotype has a handful of counts. The chain recombines TRBV7-2 with TRBJ2-3; 10 nucleotides align to TRBD2. The CDR3 contains 17 residues. Germline V gives CDR1 SGHTA, CDR2 FQGNSA. V shed 0 bases, J shed 1 base, and the junction held 4 bases outside the gene matches. The DNA for the CDR3 is TGTGCCAGCAGCTTAGCGGCTAGCGGGAGAGGCACAGATACGCAGTATTTT. Its translation: CASSLAASGRGTDTQYF.

In its sample, this clonotype was seen a few times. Here the CDR3 reads CATSPTSGSYEQYF. CDR3 bases: TGTGCCACCAGCCCGACTAGCGGGAGTTACGAGCAGTACTTC. The chain uses TRBV15 and TRBJ2-7; 12 bases fit TRBD2. The CDR3 covers 14 residues. V was clipped by 5 bases and J by 4 bases; unmatched bases: 3. Germline V gene lookup returns CDR1 LNHNV and CDR2 YYDKDF (reference sequence).

This clonotype was counted between two and nine times. V usage is TRBV20-1 and J usage is TRBJ2-4; D remains unclear. In germline, CDR1 is DFQATT, CDR2 SNEGSKA (reference sequence). This CDR3 has 13 amino acids. V was trimmed by 5 bases and J by 1 base, leaving 9 bases between them. CDR3 nucleotide sequence: TGCAGTGCTCCTCCAGGTGCCAAAAACATTCAGTACTTC. The encoded protein is CSAPPGAKNIQYF.

This chain uses TRBV3-1 with TRBJ2-1; D gene ambiguous. The V gene's germline CDR1 is LGHDT and CDR2 YNNKEL (reference sequence). The V end was cut by 2 bases, the J end by 8 bases, with 7 bases between. The CDR3 totals 12 residues. CDR3 coding DNA: TGTGCCAGCAGCCAAATTCCCCATGAGCAGTTCTTC. Protein product: CASSQIPHEQFF.

There are many counts of this clonotype. This rearrangement joins TRBV12-3 or TRBV12-4 to TRBJ1-5; the D is unclear. V lost 3 bases and J 5 bases, leaving 14 bases between the germline ends. The CDR3 runs 15 residues. CDR3 DNA sequence: TGTGCCAGCAGTTTTGGGTCGCCGAAGGATCAGCCCCAGCATTTT. This gives the protein CASSFGSPKDQPQHF.

The chain links TRBV7-2 to TRBJ2-2; possible D gene TRBD2, 5 bases. Trimming pared 0 bases from V and 6 bases from J, leaving 11 bases between. The CDR3 is 15 residues long. Germline CDR1 SGHTA, CDR2 FQGNSA. Written as DNA, the CDR3 is TGTGCCAGCAGCTTAGCGGGAGCAGTTGCCGGGGAGCTGTTTTTT. As protein: CASSLAGAVAGELFF.

This clonotype occurred a few times. This sequence joins TRBV20-1 and TRBJ2-6, with D hard to call. V gave up 1 base and J gave up 0 bases, with 1 base separating them. CDR1 is DFQATT and CDR2 is SNEGSKA in the germline V gene (reference sequence). This CDR3 has 13 residues. The DNA of the CDR3 is TGCAGTGCTAGAGTCTCTGGGGCCAACGTCCTGACTTTC. Translation: CSARVSGANVLTF.

This chain joins TRBV7-2 and TRBJ2-1; 11 bases are a match to TRBD2. The CDR3 extends over 16 amino acids. Trimming took 3 bases from V and 2 from J; bases not matched to a gene: 3. CDR1 and CDR2 from the germline V gene are SGHTA and FQGNSA. In nucleotides, the CDR3 is TGTGCCAGCAGCTTTCCGGGACTAGCGGCCTACAATGAGCAGTTCTTC. Its protein product is CASSFPGLAAYNEQFF. The entire variable domain, with the rest obtained from reference TRBV7-2 and TRBJ2-1, is as follows: GAGVSQSPSNKVTEKGKDVELRCDPISGHTALYWYRQSLGQGLEFLIYFQGNSAPDKSGLPSDRFSAERTGGSVSTLTIQRTQQEDSAVYLCASSFPGLAAYNEQFFGPGTRLTVL.

This clonotype came up many times. V gene TRBV20-1 combines with J gene TRBJ1-5; D is uncertain. There are 13 residues in the CDR3. Germline loops: CDR1 DFQATT, CDR2 SNEGSKA (reference sequence). CDR3 coding DNA: TGCAGCTGCTCAAGGTGGAGCAATCAGCCCCAGCATTTT. It is translated as CSCSRWSNQPQHF.

CDR3 protein: CASSDRPSTDTQYF. CDR3 DNA sequence: TGTGCCAGCAGTGATAGGCCCAGCACAGATACGCAGTATTTT. This chain joins TRBV2 and TRBJ2-3; D call uncertain. The CDR3 runs 14 residues. Trimming took off 3 bases at V and 0 bases at J, with 7 bases between the two ends. CDR1 is SNHLY, CDR2 FYNNEI, per germline.

The chain links TRBV5-1 to TRBJ1-1; tentative D call: TRBD1 (6 bases). This CDR3 is built from 14 residues. CDR1 and CDR2 from the germline V gene are SGHRS and YFSETQ. V was cut by 4 bases and J by 5 bases, with 15 bases left in between. The CDR3 is CASSHLQGGTEAFF. The DNA for the CDR3 is TGCGCCAGCAGCCACCTACAGGGAGGTACTGAAGCTTTCTTT.

The chain has TRBV7-2 and TRBJ2-1, with TRBD2 matching 14 bases. V shed 1 base, J shed 9 bases, and the junction held 2 bases outside the gene matches. Germline values: CDR1 SGHTA, CDR2 FQGNSA. The CDR3 contains 15 residues. CDR3 region: CASSLEGLAGVEQFF. CDR3 DNA: TGTGCCAGCAGCTTAGAGGGACTAGCGGGAGTTGAGCAGTTCTTC.

This clonotype was observed a handful of times. The rearrangement joins TRBV12-3 or TRBV12-4 to TRBJ2-5, with D perhaps matching TRBD1 (5 bases). This CDR3 is 14 amino acids long. Trimming took off 5 bases at V and 3 bases at J, with 13 bases between the two ends. The CDR3 here is CASSRQLREETQYF. CDR3 nucleotide sequence: TGTGCCAGCAGTCGACAGTTACGGGAAGAGACCCAGTACTTC.

The J gene is TRBJ2-2, the V gene TRBV5-1; 9 nucleotides line up with TRBD1. The V segment lost 6 bases and the J segment 6 bases; nucleotides outside the gene matches: 12. This CDR3 is 16 amino acids long. CDR1 and CDR2 (germline): SGHRS, YFSETQ. CDR3 loop: CASTSRLGQGSGELFF. In nucleotides, the CDR3 is TGCGCCAGCACCTCTAGGCTGGGACAGGGATCCGGGGAGCTGTTTTTT.

This clonotype was seen a few times. The J gene is TRBJ1-1, the V gene TRBV7-9; D possibly corresponds to TRBD1 (5 bases). This CDR3 is built from 14 residues. The ends were cut back, 5 bases at V and 4 bases at J, with 14 bases in the middle. CDR1 is SEHNR and CDR2 is FQNEAQ in the germline V gene (reference sequence). The CDR3 here is CASSLQGTGTEAFF. The CDR3 DNA reads as TGTGCCAGCAGCCTGCAGGGAACGGGCACTGAAGCTTTCTTT.

The chain is built from TRBV6-1 and TRBJ2-1; 7 bases map to TRBD1. Germline CDR1 is MNHNS and CDR2 is SASEGT. The CDR3 consists of 13 residues. The V segment lost 7 bases and the J segment 6 bases; nucleotides outside the gene matches: 6. The DNA for the CDR3 is TGTGCCAGCACCGGACAGGTTGTCAATGAGCAGTTCTTC. This encodes CASTGQVVNEQFF.